Listed here is a single T cell receptor beta chain. Its antigen is currently unknown. These data come from a study of T cells in narcolepsy. Looking at the study overall: Healthy controls were enrolled alongside patients with narcolepsy type 1 or type 2.

General observations from the study: Reportedly, autoreactive clonotypes were serially detected in patients' blood but not controls'.

With 6 bases removed from V and 3 bases from J, the gap between germline ends came to 14 bases. This CDR3 comprises 14 residues. CDR1 and CDR2 from the germline V gene are SNHLY and FYNNEI. The protocol was immunoSEQ multiplex PCR, while the TCRdb copy is restricted to in-frame clones and leaves out a portion. The repertoire holds 25,000 to 30,000 clones, more than 65% seen once, with under 1.2% in the top ten. The receptor was isolated from a human donor in good health. The sample taken for sequencing was memory (CD45RA-) CD4+ T cells from blood. The chain uses TRBV2 and TRBJ1-2; D gene ambiguous. The CDR3 sequence is CASRGLKGDYGYTF. CDR3 nucleotides: TGTGCCAGCAGAGGACTGAAGGGAGACTATGGCTACACCTTC.